This entry lists 12 T cell receptor beta chains sequenced from one sample in a study of radiotherapy plus CTLA-4 blockade in lung cancer. Libraries were prepared by immunoSEQ multiplex PCR; TCRdb keeps only in-frame clonotypes and omits some of them. The sample contains more than 90,000 clones, approximately 80% of which appear only once. The starting material was peripheral blood, obtained from a patient treated with radiotherapy plus ipilimumab. The receptors come from a human donor with non-small cell lung cancer that progressed on radiotherapy plus ipilimumab. Some clones in this sample may be carry-over from other donors' samples.

The V call is TRBV5-1, the J call TRBJ1-1; D uncertain. The germline V gene encodes CDR1 SGHRS and CDR2 YFSETQ. CDR3 length: 11 residues. The V end was cut by 6 bases, the J end by 5 bases, with 8 bases between. In nucleotides, the CDR3 is TGCGCCAGCATGGAGCAAACTGAAGCTTTCTTT. Translated: CASMEQTEAFF.

V gene TRBV4-3 combines with J gene TRBJ2-2; D remains ambiguous. CDR3 length: 14 residues. The ends were cut back, 1 base at V and 0 bases at J, with 3 bases in the middle. CDR1 and CDR2 (germline): LGHNA, YSLEER. In DNA form, the CDR3 reads TGCGCCAGCAGCCAAGTACCGAACACCGGGGAGCTGTTTTTT. This encodes CASSQVPNTGELFF.

In this sample, this clone turned up once. The chain combines TRBV7-8 with TRBJ2-7, with D perhaps assigned TRBD1 or TRBD2 (5 bases each). Germline CDR1 and CDR2: SGHVS and FQNEAQ. The CDR3 has 14 amino acids. Between the trimmed V and J ends, which lost 4 bases and 2 bases, there was a span of 12 bases. The CDR3 reads CASSYSWGPYEQYF. In DNA form, the CDR3 reads TGTGCCAGCAGCTATAGTTGGGGACCCTACGAGCAGTACTTC.

As concerns this clone: The junction shows a germline mismatch at one end, possibly a read error. Additional DNA sequences in this sample encode the identical CDR3. The J gene is TRBJ2-7, the V gene TRBV6-5; the D gene is possibly TRBD2 (5 bases). CDR1 is MNHEY and CDR2 is SVGAGI in the germline V gene. The CDR3 totals 14 residues. The CDR3 protein is CASSYSRLIYEQYF. CDR3 nucleotide sequence: TGTGCTAGCAGTTACTCGAGACTAATCTACGAGCAGTACTTC.

This clone was picked up a small number of times. The V call is TRBV6-1, the J call TRBJ1-4, with TRBD1 matching 9 bases. Germline CDR1 reads MNHNS; CDR2 reads SASEGT. The CDR3 is made up of 18 amino acids. Trimming at V came to 1 base and at J to 8 bases, leaving 14 bases not matched to a gene. In nucleotides, the CDR3 is TGTGCCAGCAGTGAAGAGGACAGGGGATGGCTAGTAGGAGAAAAACTGTTTTTT. Amino acids: CASSEEDRGWLVGEKLFF.

This clone was picked up one time. This chain connects TRBV15 to TRBJ2-1, with D possibly TRBD2 on 6 matching bases. CDR3 length: 14 amino acids. V was clipped by 5 bases and J by 7 bases, with 15 bases between them. Germline V CDR1 and CDR2: LNHNV, YYDKDF (reference sequence). CDR3 protein: CATSLAVGENEQFF. DNA for the CDR3: TGTGCCACCAGCTTAGCGGTAGGAGAGAATGAGCAGTTCTTC.

In DNA, the CDR3 is TGCGCCAGCTCCCTAGCGGGGGTTAGCACAGATACGCAGTATTTT. As protein: CASSLAGVSTDTQYF. This chain connects TRBV5-1 to TRBJ2-3; 10 bases match TRBD2. The CDR3 is 15 residues long. Germline V lookup: CDR1 SGHRS, CDR2 YFSETQ. V trimming: 7 bases; J trimming: 0 bases; junction bases outside the gene matches: 5.

The chain combines TRBV4-3 with TRBJ1-1; the D is unclear. Between the trimmed V and J ends, which lost 0 bases and 5 bases, there was a span of 10 bases. The CDR3 extends over 14 amino acids. Germline CDR1 reads LGHNA; CDR2 reads YSLEER. The CDR3 is CASSQEWRVTEAFF. The CDR3 coding sequence is TGCGCCAGCAGCCAAGAGTGGAGGGTTACTGAAGCTTTCTTT.

The chain uses TRBV5-4 and TRBJ2-7; D gene unclear. Trimming took 2 bases from V and 7 from J, leaving 7 bases between them. This CDR3 is built from 11 residues. The germline V gene encodes CDR1 SGHNT and CDR2 YYREEE (reference sequence). This CDR3 reads CASSLSTEQYF. The CDR3 bases are TGTGCCAGCAGCTTATCAACAGAGCAGTACTTC.

This clone was picked up a small number of times. The chain recombines TRBV4-3 with TRBJ1-1, with a weak D call TRBD1 (5 bases). The germline gives CDR1 LGHNA, CDR2 YSLEER. The ends were cut back, 4 bases at V and 4 bases at J, with 16 bases in the middle. CDR3 size: 15 residues. The DNA of the CDR3 is TGCGCCAGCAGCCTCCAACCGGGGCAGCTCACTGAAGCTTTCTTT. Translating it yields CASSLQPGQLTEAFF.

This chain connects TRBV11-3 to TRBJ2-5, with a tentative D call TRBD1 (6 bases). The CDR3 loop spans 14 amino acids. V was shortened by 5 bases and J by 5 bases, with 15 bases between the two germline ends. CDR1 is SGHNT, CDR2 YENEEA, per germline. The CDR3 sequence: CASSPQGKEETQYF. CDR3 DNA: TGTGCCAGCAGCCCGCAGGGGAAGGAGGAGACCCAGTACTTC.

The rearrangement uses TRBV13 and TRBJ2-3, with 10 positions matching TRBD2. CDR3 length: 15 residues. Germline CDR1 and CDR2: PRHDT and FYEKMQ (reference sequence). V lost 3 bases to trimming and J lost 3 bases; unmatched junction nucleotides: 3. The CDR3: CASSLERGGTDTQYF. The CDR3 bases are TGTGCCAGCAGCTTGGAGCGGGGGGGGACAGATACGCAGTATTTT.